Shown below are 17 T cell receptor beta chains from a single sample sequenced in a study of T cell responses to AZD1222 COVID-19 vaccine. TCRdb keeps only in-frame clones here, not all; method: immunoSEQ multiplex PCR. The sample shows approximately 79,000 clones, about 80% of them seen only once. The input for sequencing was peripheral blood, taken 28 days after the second AZD1222 dose. These receptors all come from an adult who received the AZD1222 COVID-19 vaccine.

J is TRBJ2-1 and V is TRBV4-2; 7 bases match TRBD2. J gave up 5 bases and V 5 bases, and 9 bases lay outside the gene matches. Germline CDR1 LGHNA, CDR2 YNFKEQ. The CDR3 extends over 15 amino acids. This CDR3 is CASSEGAGTDNEQFF. The CDR3 coding sequence is TGTGCCAGCAGCGAGGGAGCGGGAACCGACAATGAGCAGTTCTTC.

This clone came up once. The chain carries TRBV27 and TRBJ1-5, with TRBD1 as a possible D gene (5 bases). V was trimmed by 0 bases and J by 7 bases, leaving 10 bases between them. Germline CDR1 reads MNHEY; CDR2 reads SMNVEV (reference sequence). The CDR3 is 14 residues long. The CDR3 DNA reads as TGTGCCAGCAGTTTATCGGGGGTCCGGCAGCCCCAGCATTTT. Translating it yields CASSLSGVRQPQHF.

This rearrangement joins TRBV19 to TRBJ2-3; 9 positions match TRBD2. Germline trimming cut 3 bases from V and 4 bases from J; bases unmatched to any gene: 5. The CDR3 runs 15 residues. Germline V gene lookup returns CDR1 LNHDA and CDR2 SQIVND (reference sequence). The CDR3 here is CASSMREGPSDTQYF. The CDR3 region has the DNA TGTGCCAGTAGTATGCGGGAGGGCCCCTCAGATACGCAGTATTTT.

The chain is built from TRBV11-2 and TRBJ2-1; D is uncertain. The CDR3 is made up of 14 amino acids. Germline assignment: CDR1 SGHAT and CDR2 FQNNGV. V was cut by 4 bases and J by 6 bases, with 13 bases left in between. The CDR3: CASSSHLTGNEQFF. The CDR3 DNA is TGTGCCAGCAGCTCCCACCTAACGGGCAATGAGCAGTTCTTC.

J is TRBJ1-3 and V is TRBV9; D gene uncertain. CDR1 and CDR2 (germline): SGDLS, YYNGEE. The CDR3 contains 16 residues. V shed 0 bases and J shed 0 bases, with 10 bases lying between them. Written as DNA, the CDR3 is TGTGCCAGCAGCGTAGGTGACGCAAACTCTGGAAACACCATATATTTT. Its translation: CASSVGDANSGNTIYF.

In this sample, this clone turned up once. The chain carries TRBV18 and TRBJ2-7; 9 bases fit TRBD2. Trimming cost V 2 bases and J 5 bases; bases outside gene matches: 4. Per germline, CDR1 KGHSH and CDR2 LQKENI. The CDR3 spans 14 residues. The CDR3 coding sequence is TGTGCCAGCTCACCAGGGGCGGGAGGGCACGAGCAGTACTTC. This translates into CASSPGAGGHEQYF.

The J gene is TRBJ2-1, the V gene TRBV5-4, with 12 bases fitting TRBD2. This CDR3 is 15 amino acids long. Germline CDR1 is SGHNT and CDR2 is YYREEE (reference sequence). V shed 0 bases and J 7 bases; nucleotides not matched to a gene: 2. CDR3 sequence reads: CASSLGLAGGNEQFF. The CDR3 DNA reads as TGTGCCAGCAGCTTGGGCCTAGCGGGAGGGAATGAGCAGTTCTTC.

V gene TRBV29-1 combines with J gene TRBJ2-1, with D maybe TRBD2 (5 bases). Per germline, CDR1 SQVTM and CDR2 ANQGSEA. The CDR3 covers 14 residues. V gave up 6 bases and J gave up 5 bases, with 17 bases separating them. The CDR3 sequence: CSVEASLGNNEQFF. CDR3 DNA: TGCAGCGTCGAGGCTAGCTTGGGCAACAATGAGCAGTTCTTC.

The V gene is TRBV10-3, the J gene TRBJ1-1; D remains unclear. Trimming removed 5 bases at V and 0 bases at J, with 13 bases between. CDR1 and CDR2 (germline): ENHRY, SYGVKD. The CDR3 contains 15 residues. CDR3 in amino acids: CAISLSGGLNTEAFF. Here the CDR3 DNA reads TGTGCCATCAGTCTCTCGGGCGGACTGAACACTGAAGCTTTCTTT.

The chain carries TRBV10-3 and TRBJ2-3; D is uncertain. The CDR3 has 14 residues. V was pared by 3 bases and J by 6 bases, with 13 bases between. CDR1 ENHRY and CDR2 SYGVKD come from the germline V gene. The CDR3 sequence: CAISDSITRDTQYF. In DNA, the CDR3 is TGTGCCATCAGTGATAGTATAACGAGGGATACGCAGTATTTT.

This clone is a singleton in its sample. The chain recombines TRBV6-5 with TRBJ2-7, with TRBD1 as a possible D gene (6 bases). The V gene lost 4 bases and the J gene lost 4 bases, with 11 bases spanning the gap. This CDR3 comprises 13 residues. Germline assignment: CDR1 MNHEY and CDR2 SVGAGI. The CDR3 sequence: CASSSHRVYEQYF. For the CDR3, the DNA is TGTGCCAGCAGTTCTCACAGGGTTTACGAGCAGTACTTC.

The chain employs TRBV29-1 and TRBJ2-1, with D perhaps given as TRBD1 or TRBD2 (5 bases each). CDR3 length equals 13 residues. Trimming took off 0 bases at V and 4 bases at J, with 7 bases between the two ends. Germline V lookup: CDR1 SQVTM, CDR2 ANQGSEA. CDR3 amino acids: CSVEDGGYNEQFF. The CDR3 DNA reads as TGCAGCGTTGAAGATGGGGGTTACAATGAGCAGTTCTTC.

The V call is TRBV28, the J call TRBJ2-7; the D is unclear. Trimming left V 6 bases short and J 3 bases short, with 18 bases between. There are 15 residues in the CDR3. Looked up from germline, CDR1 is MDHEN and CDR2 is SYDVKM. The CDR3 loop reads CASSPASTIRYEQYF. The CDR3 DNA is TGTGCCAGCAGCCCCGCCTCTACCATCCGCTACGAGCAGTACTTC. Variable domain in full (rest from reference TRBV28 and TRBJ2-7): DVKVTQSSRYLVKRTGEKVFLECVQDMDHENMFWYRQDPGLGLRLIYFSYDVKMKEKGDIPEGYSVSREKKERFSLILESASTNQTSMYLCASSPASTIRYEQYFGPGTRLTVT.

This CDR3 is CASSPHRASGGNEQFF. Here the CDR3 DNA reads TGTGCCAGCAGTCCCCACCGGGCTAGCGGAGGGAATGAGCAGTTCTTC. This sequence joins TRBV28 and TRBJ2-1, with 7 bases lining up with TRBD2. The CDR3 runs 16 residues. V lost 5 bases, J lost 7 bases, and 14 bases stayed unmatched. Germline lookup yields CDR1 MDHEN and CDR2 SYDVKM.

J is TRBJ2-7 and V is TRBV27, with D hard to call. The CDR3 consists of 15 residues. V was trimmed by 2 bases and J by 1 base, leaving 12 bases between them. Germline loops: CDR1 MNHEY, CDR2 SMNVEV (reference sequence). The chain's CDR3 is CASSLGWALSYEQYF. CDR3 in DNA: TGTGCCAGCAGTTTAGGATGGGCACTTTCCTACGAGCAGTACTTC.

The chain employs TRBV3-1 (or the pseudogene TRBV3-2) and TRBJ2-7, with no clear D. The V and J ends lost 1 base and 3 bases respectively, with 10 bases between them. This CDR3 is built from 14 residues. Per germline, CDR1 LGHDT and CDR2 YNNKEL (reference sequence). The CDR3 region has the DNA TGTGCCAGCAGCCAAGGGGTCTCGTTCTACGAGCAGTACTTC. Translating it yields CASSQGVSFYEQYF.

This clone was counted once. This rearrangement joins TRBV10-3 to TRBJ2-5, with 14 nucleotides matching TRBD2. Germline V gene sequence: CDR1 ENHRY, CDR2 SYGVKD. The CDR3 has 22 residues. J lost 3 bases, V lost 4 bases, and 22 bases had no gene match. The chain's CDR3 is CAISGTSATSGRALRPKETQYF. For the CDR3, the DNA is TGTGCCATCAGTGGGACCTCCGCGACTAGCGGGAGGGCCCTCCGTCCGAAAGAGACCCAGTACTTC.